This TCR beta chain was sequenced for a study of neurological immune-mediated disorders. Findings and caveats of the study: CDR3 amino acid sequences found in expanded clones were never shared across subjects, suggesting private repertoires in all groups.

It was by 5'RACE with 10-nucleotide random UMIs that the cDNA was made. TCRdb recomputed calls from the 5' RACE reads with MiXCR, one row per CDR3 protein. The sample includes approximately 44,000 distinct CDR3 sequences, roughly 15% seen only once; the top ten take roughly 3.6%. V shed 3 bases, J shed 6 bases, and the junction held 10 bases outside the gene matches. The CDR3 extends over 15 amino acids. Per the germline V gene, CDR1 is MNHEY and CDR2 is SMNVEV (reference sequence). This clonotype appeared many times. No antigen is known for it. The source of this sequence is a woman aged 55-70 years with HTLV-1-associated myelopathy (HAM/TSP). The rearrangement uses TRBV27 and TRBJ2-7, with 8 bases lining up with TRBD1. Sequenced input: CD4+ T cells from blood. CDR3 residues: CASSLDRPGGFEQYF. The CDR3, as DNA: TGTGCCAGCAGTTTGGATAGGCCAGGGGGCTTCGAGCAGTACTTC.